These 27 T cell receptor beta chains originate from one sample sequenced in a study of spatial heterogeneity in lung cancer. TCRdb used MiXCR to reprocess the 5' RACE reads, holding one entry per CDR3 protein. The profile covers some 11,000 distinct CDR3 sequences, with approximately 6.2% appearing a single time and approximately 10% taken by the ten largest. Stated time point: sample taken at primary tumor resection. The authors sequenced whole RNA from tumor, nontumor lung or frozen PBMC without sorting. Source: normal lung tissue next to the tumor, taken at surgery. Receptor source: a male donor with early-stage non-small cell lung cancer.

This clonotype was seen repeatedly, ten times or more. The chain combines TRBV6-6 with TRBJ1-2, with 7 bases aligning to TRBD1. The CDR3 runs 15 residues. Trimming at V came to 6 bases and at J to 0 bases, leaving 7 bases not matched to a gene. Germline CDR1 and CDR2: MNHNY and SVGAGI (reference sequence). The CDR3 reads CASRPDRSPNYGYTF. DNA of the CDR3: TGTGCCAGCAGGCCGGACAGGTCGCCTAACTATGGCTACACCTTC.

The chain has TRBV12-3 or TRBV12-4 and TRBJ2-1, with 10 bases fitting TRBD2. CDR3 length: 15 residues. V lost 3 bases to trimming and J lost 8 bases; unmatched junction nucleotides: 7. CDR3 protein: CASSFQLAGQDEQFF. CDR3 DNA sequence: TGTGCCAGCAGTTTTCAACTAGCGGGACAAGATGAGCAGTTCTTC.

This clonotype was seen ten or more times. CDR3 protein: CASSDPFYTQYF. In nucleotides, the CDR3 is TGTGCCAGCAGTGATCCCTTCTATACGCAGTATTTT. The chain is built from TRBV12-3 or TRBV12-4 and TRBJ2-3; D is unclear. Trimming shortened V by 5 bases and J by 7 bases, and 10 bases separated the two germline ends. The CDR3 spans 12 residues.

This clonotype came up many times. The chain combines TRBV28 with TRBJ1-5, with TRBD1 as a possible D gene (6 bases). Trimming shortened V by 6 bases and J by 1 base, and 13 bases separated the two germline ends. There are 15 residues in the CDR3. Germline CDR1 is MDHEN and CDR2 is SYDVKM. CDR3 DNA sequence: TGTGCCAGCAGCGAAACAGGGAGCAGCAATCAGCCCCAGCATTTT. Amino acids: CASSETGSSNQPQHF.

This rearrangement joins TRBV2 to TRBJ1-1, with a weak D call TRBD1 (6 bases). The CDR3 is 14 residues long. The V and J ends lost 9 bases and 1 base respectively, with 15 bases between them. Germline lookup yields CDR1 SNHLY and CDR2 FYNNEI. The CDR3 region is CASKTGGWNTEAFF. For the CDR3, the DNA is TGTGCCAGTAAGACAGGTGGTTGGAACACTGAAGCTTTCTTT. The full variable domain, with the rest looked up from reference TRBV2 and TRBJ1-1, is EPEVTQTPSHQVTQMGQEVILRCVPISNHLYFYWYRQILGQKVEFLVSFYNNEISEKSEIFDDQFSVERPDGSNFTLKIRSTKLEDSAMYFCASKTGGWNTEAFFGQGTRLTVV.

In its sample, this clonotype ranks as medium-sized. This chain links TRBV7-9 with TRBJ2-2; the match to TRBD2 covers 8 bases. The CDR3 sequence is 18 residues long. V lost 2 bases, J lost 0 bases, and 8 bases stayed unmatched. Germline assignment: CDR1 SEHNR and CDR2 FQNEAQ (reference sequence). CDR3 in amino acids: CASSLIAGLATNTGELFF. CDR3 nucleotides: TGTGCCAGCAGCTTAATAGCGGGGCTTGCGACGAACACCGGGGAGCTGTTTTTT.

This clonotype was counted many times. CDR3 bases: TGTGCCAGCAGTCGGACAGGGGGCGTCAAAAGCTATGGCTACACCTTC. Translation gives CASSRTGGVKSYGYTF. The chain has TRBV7-9 and TRBJ1-2, with 11 bases fitting TRBD1. V lost 6 bases, J lost 4 bases, and 10 bases stayed unmatched. CDR1 is SEHNR, CDR2 FQNEAQ, per germline (reference sequence). The CDR3 runs to 16 residues.

By share of the sample, this clonotype is large. The chain uses TRBV25-1 and TRBJ2-2; D is possibly TRBD1 (6 bases). The CDR3 is 14 residues long. CDR1 is MGHDK and CDR2 is SYGVNS in the germline V gene. V was clipped by 4 bases and J by 0 bases, with 6 bases between them. The CDR3 reads CASSGQANTGELFF. CDR3 nucleotide sequence: TGTGCCAGCAGTGGACAGGCGAACACCGGGGAGCTGTTTTTT.

This clonotype came up many times. The chain combines TRBV2 with TRBJ1-5, with TRBD1 as a possible D gene (5 bases). V was shortened by 1 base and J by 4 bases, with 8 bases between the two germline ends. In germline, CDR1 is SNHLY, CDR2 FYNNEI. The CDR3 totals 14 residues. Here the CDR3 reads CASSEGQPNQPQHF. CDR3 DNA sequence: TGTGCCAGCAGTGAAGGACAGCCTAATCAGCCCCAGCATTTT.

This clonotype was counted a few times. The J gene is TRBJ1-5, the V gene TRBV12-5, with D unclear. V was shortened by 0 bases and J by 1 base, with 7 bases between the two germline ends. Germline values: CDR1 LGHNT, CDR2 FRNRAP. The CDR3 runs 15 residues. CDR3 amino acids: CASGLVGQSNQPQHF. The DNA of the CDR3 is TGTGCTAGTGGTTTGGTAGGGCAGAGCAATCAGCCCCAGCATTTT.

This clonotype was detected many times. The J gene is TRBJ2-3, the V gene TRBV20-1; D might be TRBD1 (6 bases). The V end lost 2 bases, the J end lost 5 bases, and 17 bases lay between the germline ends. The CDR3 loop spans 15 amino acids. Germline assignment: CDR1 DFQATT and CDR2 SNEGSKA (reference sequence). The CDR3, as DNA: TGCAGTGCTAGAAACCTACAGGGTTCTATAGATACGCAGTATTTT. The encoded protein is CSARNLQGSIDTQYF.

V usage is TRBV7-2 and J usage is TRBJ2-3, with 7 positions matching TRBD1. There are 17 residues in the CDR3. The trim removed 5 bases at V and 12 bases at J, leaving 23 bases unmatched. Germline V gives CDR1 SGHTA, CDR2 FQGNSA. The CDR3 DNA follows: TGTGCCAGCAGCCCATCTATAGGGTCCACTATAGGGGGCACACAGTATTTT. Translation: CASSPSIGSTIGGTQYF.

There are many counts of this clonotype. This chain links TRBV5-1 with TRBJ2-3; the D gene is possibly TRBD1 (6 bases). CDR1 SGHRS and CDR2 YFSETQ come from the germline V gene. Trimming took off 4 bases at V and 2 bases at J, with 14 bases between the two ends. The CDR3 covers 15 residues. The CDR3: CASSQTGGITDTQYF. DNA for the CDR3: TGCGCCAGCAGCCAGACTGGGGGCATCACAGATACGCAGTATTTT.

This clonotype was seen many times. The chain is built from TRBV6-6 and TRBJ1-1, with TRBD1 identical over 7 bases. Losses at the gene ends were 5 bases for V and 4 bases for J; bases not matched to a gene: 7. Germline V lookup: CDR1 MNHNY, CDR2 SVGAGI (reference sequence). The CDR3 consists of 14 residues. For the CDR3, the DNA is TGTGCCAGCAGTCTACGACAGGGCGTCACTGAAGCTTTCTTT. It encodes CASSLRQGVTEAFF.

This clonotype was recorded at least ten times. The J gene is TRBJ2-3, the V gene TRBV5-1; TRBD1 or TRBD2 may be the D gene (5 bases each). Deletions cut 6 bases from V and 6 bases from J, with 14 bases between. CDR1 and CDR2 (germline): SGHRS, YFSETQ. The CDR3 consists of 13 residues. CDR3 residues: CASNQGTKDTQYF. The CDR3 DNA is TGCGCCAGCAACCAAGGGACGAAGGATACGCAGTATTTT. The variable domain in full, completed from reference TRBV5-1 and TRBJ2-3, reads KAGVTQTPRYLIKTRGQQVTLSCSPISGHRSVSWYQQTPGQGLQFLFEYFSETQRNKGNFPGRFSGRQFSNSRSEMNVSTLELGDSALYLCASNQGTKDTQYFGPGTRLTVL.

This clonotype is medium-sized within its sample. The chain carries TRBV7-9 and TRBJ1-6; no clear D gene. This CDR3 comprises 11 residues. Germline V gene data show CDR1 as SEHNR and CDR2 as FQNEAQ (reference sequence). Trimming left V 6 bases short and J 14 bases short, with 11 bases between. The CDR3, as DNA: TGTGCCAGCAGTCACAATGAAGCCCTCCACTTT. Translating it yields CASSHNEALHF.

This clonotype was seen ten or more times. The rearrangement links TRBV12-3 or TRBV12-4 to TRBJ1-1; D uncertain. The CDR3 covers 13 residues. V lost 6 bases and J 0 bases, leaving 8 bases between the germline ends. CDR3 coding DNA: TGTGCCAGCAGGCAGGAAATGAACACTGAAGCTTTCTTT. This translates into CASRQEMNTEAFF.

This clonotype showed up many times. The V call is TRBV9, the J call TRBJ2-2, with D unresolved. The CDR3 contains 15 residues. Deletions cut 0 bases from V and 7 bases from J, with 13 bases between. Germline CDR1 and CDR2: SGDLS and YYNGEE. The CDR3 reads CASSVVPQRGGELFF. The CDR3 coding sequence is TGTGCCAGCAGCGTAGTCCCCCAGCGCGGCGGGGAGCTGTTTTTT. The full variable domain, rest sourced from reference TRBV9 and TRBJ2-2, is DSGVTQTPKHLITATGQRVTLRCSPRSGDLSVYWYQQSLDQGLQFLIQYYNGEERAKGNILERFSAQQFPDLHSELNLSSLELGDSALYFCASSVVPQRGGELFFGEGSRLTVL.

This clonotype has just a few counts. V and J are TRBV5-1 and TRBJ2-4; D tentatively reads TRBD1 or TRBD2 (5 bases each). The CDR3 is 15 amino acids. Germline values: CDR1 SGHRS, CDR2 YFSETQ. V lost 4 bases and J lost 6, with 17 bases in between. The CDR3 reads CASSGGSGQVNIQYF. The CDR3 DNA reads as TGCGCCAGCAGCGGAGGATCAGGGCAGGTAAACATTCAGTACTTC.

This clonotype showed up many times. The chain uses TRBV27 and TRBJ2-7; tentatively, D is TRBD2 (5 bases). This CDR3 is 15 amino acids long. CDR1 is MNHEY, CDR2 SMNVEV, per germline (reference sequence). The ends were cut back, 6 bases at V and 3 bases at J, with 18 bases in the middle. The CDR3 sequence: CASSTLTNGNYEQYF. The CDR3 DNA is TGTGCCAGCAGCACCCTTACCAACGGGAACTACGAGCAGTACTTC.

The CDR3 sequence: CASSESLGGSGTEAFF. Written as DNA, the CDR3 is TGTGCCAGCAGTGAATCTCTCGGGGGTAGCGGCACTGAAGCTTTCTTT. This chain connects TRBV25-1 to TRBJ1-1, with D possibly matching TRBD1 (5 bases). This CDR3 has 16 residues. V gave up 1 base and J gave up 4 bases, with 16 bases separating them. The V gene's germline CDR1 is MGHDK and CDR2 SYGVNS.

This clonotype showed up many times. The chain is built from TRBV20-1 and TRBJ2-3; D remains ambiguous. The CDR3 consists of 11 residues. V shed 0 bases and J shed 8 bases, with 6 bases lying between them. Germline V lookup: CDR1 DFQATT, CDR2 SNEGSKA (reference sequence). The CDR3 nucleotides read TGCAGTGCTAGAGATCCCAGTACGCAGTATTTT. It translates to CSARDPSTQYF.

This clonotype has just a few counts. Given a much more abundant clone one base away, this may be a read error. The genes are TRBV5-1 and TRBJ2-1; 7 positions agree with TRBD1. Trimming removed 5 bases from V and 4 bases from J; junction bases left unmatched: 15. The CDR3 extends over 17 amino acids. Germline V gene data show CDR1 as SGHRS and CDR2 as YFSETQ. The CDR3 is CASSSSRWTGFYNEQFF. CDR3 DNA: TGCGCCAGCAGTTCTTCTCGGTGGACAGGCTTTTACAATGAGCAGTTCTTC.

By share, this clonotype ranks as medium-sized. This chain joins TRBV6-6 and TRBJ2-1; 8 bases are shared with TRBD2. CDR3 length equals 15 residues. V was clipped by 4 bases and J by 4 bases; unmatched bases: 6. CDR1 is MNHNY and CDR2 is SVGAGI in the germline V gene (reference sequence). DNA of the CDR3: TGTGCCAGCAGTTCCCTACTAGCGGAGTACAATGAGCAGTTCTTC. Amino acid sequence: CASSSLLAEYNEQFF.

Judged by abundance, this clonotype is medium-sized. The chain links TRBV25-1 to TRBJ1-2; D is undetermined. Per the germline V gene, CDR1 is MGHDK and CDR2 is SYGVNS. The CDR3 has 15 residues. V dropped 1 base and J dropped 5 bases, with 14 bases sitting between them. CDR3 residues: CASSESSRSWYGYTF. DNA of the CDR3: TGTGCCAGCAGTGAATCGTCAAGGTCCTGGTATGGCTACACCTTC.

V usage is TRBV27 and J usage is TRBJ2-3, with D perhaps matching TRBD1 (6 bases). CDR3 length: 14 amino acids. Germline loops: CDR1 MNHEY, CDR2 SMNVEV (reference sequence). The V and J ends lost 10 bases and 4 bases respectively, with 18 bases between them. The CDR3 loop reads CATRIRGYADTQYF. Written as DNA, the CDR3 is TGTGCCACCCGAATTAGGGGGTACGCAGATACGCAGTATTTT.

This clonotype was observed a handful of times. V usage is TRBV3-1 and J usage is TRBJ2-1; D gene uncertain. The V gene's germline CDR1 is LGHDT and CDR2 YNNKEL (reference sequence). Trimming removed 6 bases from V and 3 bases from J, with 9 bases in between. This CDR3 contains 13 residues. In DNA form, the CDR3 reads TGTGCCAGCAGTCTTCGATTCTACAATGAGCAGTTCTTC. It specifies CASSLRFYNEQFF.